This T cell receptor (delta chain) comes out of a study of gamma-delta T cells after stem cell transplantation. The CDR3 has 17 residues. Germline loops: CDR1 GEAIGNYY, CDR2 EKD. Trimming took off 3 bases at V and 3 bases at J, with 22 bases between the two ends. TCRdb applied CATT to the RT-PCR reads for clone calling. The sample holds almost 550 delta-chain clones, about 13% seen once. This clone was picked up a small number of times. The protein TCRdb lists belongs to a much larger clone and differs from this DNA's translation at residue 6, which points to a read error; the protein shown is made from the DNA.

The clonotype was recovered from a human donor. It is not recorded whose cells these are; they may come from a transplant donor. The sample comprised gamma-delta T cells. This sequence joins TRDV2 and TRDJ1, with a possible D match to TRDD3 (6 bases). CDR3 coding DNA: TGTGCCTGTGACGAGATTGGTACGACGGATACCCCCGATAAACTCATCTTT. Translating gives CACDEIGTTDTPDKLIF.